The 14 T cell receptor beta chains below come from one sample, sequenced in a study of human CD4 T cells and Enterobacteriaceae. Sequencing was performed with immunoSEQ multiplex PCR; in TCRdb, only in-frame clones are kept and a portion is missing. The sample has some 30,000 clones; approximately 82% are singletons. The memory gate held CD4+ cells that were not CD45RA+CCR7+CD95- naive cells, over 95% pure. Sequencing was carried out using memory CD4+ T cells from blood. These receptors all stem from a human donor in good health.

Here the CDR3 DNA reads TGTGCCAGCAGCTTCGGGATAGCGGGAGGTCCGGATGAGCAGTTCTTC. Encoded protein: CASSFGIAGGPDEQFF. V is TRBV11-3 and J is TRBJ2-1, with 10 bases identical to TRBD2. Per the germline V gene, CDR1 is SGHNT and CDR2 is YENEEA. The CDR3 contains 16 residues. V was clipped by 3 bases and J by 8 bases; unmatched bases: 10. The full variable domain, its missing parts supplied by reference TRBV11-3 and TRBJ2-1, is EAGVVQSPRYKIIEKKQPVAFWCNPISGHNTLYWYLQNLGQGPELLIRYENEEAVDDSQLPKDRFSAERLKGVDSTLKIQPAELGDSAVYLCASSFGIAGGPDEQFFGPGTRLTVL.

The CDR3 sequence: CASSTEGGAYEQYF. The CDR3 DNA reads TGTGCCAGCAGCACGGAGGGGGGGGCCTACGAGCAGTACTTC. The chain employs TRBV11-1 and TRBJ2-7; tentatively, D is TRBD2 (7 bases). Looked up from germline, CDR1 is SGHAT and CDR2 is FQDESV (reference sequence). This CDR3 is 14 amino acids long. Trimming removed 5 bases from V and 2 bases from J, with 13 bases in between.

The gene calls are TRBV7-8 and TRBJ2-1; 12 bases fit TRBD2. The CDR3 length is 19 residues. Germline CDR1 reads SGHVS; CDR2 reads FQNEAQ. The ends lost 2 bases at V and 5 bases at J; junction bases unmatched: 13. CDR3 amino acids: CASSLRTLAGTSGHNEQFF. CDR3 nucleotide sequence: TGTGCCAGCAGCTTAAGAACGTTAGCCGGGACTAGCGGGCACAATGAGCAGTTCTTC.

The genes are TRBV2 and TRBJ2-5, with D tentatively TRBD2 (6 bases). The CDR3 spans 13 residues. Per germline, CDR1 SNHLY and CDR2 FYNNEI. V shed 7 bases and J shed 7 bases, with 16 bases lying between them. The CDR3 reads CASKEGVGGTQYF. The CDR3 coding sequence is TGTGCCAGCAAGGAGGGTGTCGGTGGGACCCAGTACTTC.

The sample holds one count of this clone. The gene calls are TRBV20-1 and TRBJ2-7; D unresolved. V lost 1 base to trimming and J lost 6 bases, with 7 bases between them. The CDR3 runs to 11 residues. From germline, CDR1 is DFQATT and CDR2 SNEGSKA (reference sequence). CDR3 nucleotide sequence: TGCAGTGCTAGAGGTCAGCGCGAGCAGTACTTC. Amino acid sequence: CSARGQREQYF.

This chain links TRBV10-3 with TRBJ2-1, with 10 positions matching TRBD2. Germline V gives CDR1 ENHRY, CDR2 SYGVKD. V lost 2 bases, J lost 6 bases, and 10 bases stayed unmatched. The CDR3 loop spans 17 amino acids. The CDR3 region is CAISETPGTSAGNEQFF. CDR3 bases: TGTGCCATCAGTGAGACACCCGGGACTAGCGCTGGCAATGAGCAGTTCTTC.

This chain uses TRBV19 with TRBJ2-1; 9 bases are shared with TRBD2. This CDR3 comprises 15 residues. The germline CDR1 and CDR2 sequences are LNHDA and SQIVND (reference sequence). Trimming took 5 bases from V and 8 from J; bases not matched to a gene: 10. The CDR3 loop reads CASSLRAGGSYEQFF. The CDR3 bases are TGTGCCAGTAGTTTAAGGGCGGGAGGGTCGTATGAGCAGTTCTTC.

This clone was counted a single time. The rearrangement links TRBV7-9 to TRBJ1-2, with 8 bases aligning to TRBD1. V was pared by 7 bases and J by 2 bases, with 6 bases of the junction left unmatched. The CDR3 is made up of 14 amino acids. CDR1 and CDR2 (germline): SEHNR, FQNEAQ (reference sequence). This CDR3 reads CASTSDRENYGYTF. In nucleotides, the CDR3 is TGTGCCAGCACCTCGGACAGGGAAAACTATGGCTACACCTTC.

The V and J genes are TRBV5-1 and TRBJ2-4; the match to TRBD1 covers 7 bases. With 5 bases clipped from V and 8 bases from J, the junction kept 19 bases outside the gene matches. This CDR3 is built from 17 residues. Germline loops: CDR1 SGHRS, CDR2 YFSETQ. CDR3 DNA: TGCGCCAGCAGGCGTACTAGTTTAGGGGGCCTAGGAGACATTCAGTACTTC. This codes for CASRRTSLGGLGDIQYF.

J is TRBJ1-4 and V is TRBV15, with D perhaps TRBD1 (6 bases). The CDR3 covers 15 residues. CDR1 LNHNV and CDR2 YYDKDF come from the germline V gene (reference sequence). V gave up 3 bases and J gave up 4 bases, with 12 bases separating them. CDR3 residues: CATSRGATLNEKLFF. CDR3 DNA sequence: TGTGCCACCAGCAGGGGGGCGACACTTAATGAAAAACTGTTTTTT. The whole variable domain, filled in from reference TRBV15 and TRBJ1-4, reads DAMVIQNPRYQVTQFGKPVTLSCSQTLNHNVMYWYQQKSSQAPKLLFHYYDKDFNNEADTPDNFQSRRPNTSFCFLDIRSPGLGDTAMYLCATSRGATLNEKLFFGSGTQLSVL.

The chain couples TRBV11-2 to TRBJ2-7, with D unresolved. Between the trimmed V and J ends, which lost 5 bases and 4 bases, there was a span of 24 bases. The germline V gene encodes CDR1 SGHAT and CDR2 FQNNGV. This CDR3 spans 17 amino acids. CDR3 residues: CASSRPKGPRVSYEQYF. The CDR3 coding sequence is TGTGCCAGCAGCCGGCCGAAGGGCCCCCGGGTCAGTTACGAGCAGTACTTC.

The chain combines TRBV6-5 with TRBJ1-2; a weak D match, TRBD1 (5 bases). Germline V gene data show CDR1 as MNHEY and CDR2 as SVGAGI. V lost 6 bases and J lost 6, with 20 bases in between. This CDR3 comprises 15 residues. CDR3 amino acids: CASSPSSTQGDGYTF. The CDR3 DNA is TGTGCCAGCAGCCCCTCGAGTACCCAGGGAGATGGCTACACCTTC.

With respect to this clone: Additional DNA sequences in this sample encode the identical CDR3. V gene TRBV7-2 combines with J gene TRBJ2-2, with TRBD2 as a possible D gene (5 bases). CDR1 is SGHTA and CDR2 is FQGNSA in the germline V gene. Trimming left V 3 bases short and J 4 bases short, with 6 bases between. The CDR3 length is 13 residues. The DNA of the CDR3 is TGTGCCAGCAGCTTTCGGGGCACCGGGGAGCTGTTTTTT. It translates to CASSFRGTGELFF.

J is TRBJ1-4 and V is TRBV4-2; the match to TRBD1 covers 9 bases. The CDR3 length is 16 residues. The junction had 10 bases not matched to a gene; V was cut back by 3 bases and J by 8 bases. Germline V CDR1 and CDR2: LGHNA, YNFKEQ. Here the CDR3 reads CASSQGDRGVEEKLFF. The DNA of the CDR3 is TGTGCCAGCAGCCAGGGAGACAGGGGGGTTGAGGAAAAACTGTTTTTT.